The 23 T cell receptor beta chains below all came from one sample that was sequenced in a study of blood T cell repertoires in COVID-19 (dated by TCRdb to 2019 to 2021). The library was prepared using the immunoSEQ multiplex PCR assay. TCRdb retrieved this table from immuneACCESS and kept in-frame rearrangements only. Not all clones are present; in checked studies, unresolved V genes account for under half, and no reason is known for the remainder. The sample table holds 270,000 or so clones, of which under 95% were seen once. Under 3% of the sample comes from the top ten. The specimen sequenced was PBMCs or T cells enriched from blood (not recorded which). These receptors were taken from a woman aged 40 to 50 with acute COVID-19.

V and J are TRBV4-2 and TRBJ1-5, with D perhaps TRBD1 (5 bases). With 1 base removed from V and 2 bases from J, the gap between germline ends came to 12 bases. The CDR3 spans 16 residues. The germline CDR1 and CDR2 sequences are LGHNA and YNFKEQ. CDR3 residues: CASSQVLGLGNQPQHF. The DNA of the CDR3 is TGTGCCAGCAGCCAAGTCTTGGGGCTGGGCAATCAGCCCCAGCATTTT.

J is TRBJ2-1 and V is TRBV9; D perhaps matches TRBD1 (6 bases). Germline V CDR1 and CDR2: SGDLS, YYNGEE. The ends were cut back, 0 bases at V and 12 bases at J, with 13 bases in the middle. This CDR3 comprises 13 residues. The CDR3, as DNA: TGTGCCAGCAGCGTAGGACAGGATGGGGGGCAGTTCTTC. Amino acid sequence: CASSVGQDGGQFF.

This clone appeared once. The chain couples TRBV7-2 to TRBJ1-1; tentative D call: TRBD1 (5 bases). V was shortened by 1 base and J by 0 bases, with 21 bases between the two germline ends. The germline CDR1 and CDR2 sequences are SGHTA and FQGNSA. The CDR3 sequence is 19 residues long. The CDR3 DNA sequence: TGTGCCAGCAGCTTAGTCGGGGGTCGAAGTGGGGCCATGAACACTGAAGCTTTCTTT. It specifies CASSLVGGRSGAMNTEAFF. The entire variable domain, with the rest obtained from reference TRBV7-2 and TRBJ1-1, is as follows: GAGVSQSPSNKVTEKGKDVELRCDPISGHTALYWYRQSLGQGLEFLIYFQGNSAPDKSGLPSDRFSAERTGGSVSTLTIQRTQQEDSAVYLCASSLVGGRSGAMNTEAFFGQGTRLTVV.

The chain recombines TRBV4-2 with TRBJ2-7, with 11 bases that match TRBD1. The V gene's germline CDR1 is LGHNA and CDR2 YNFKEQ. The J segment lost 4 bases and the V segment lost 1 base, leaving 6 bases of the junction unmatched. The CDR3 is 16 amino acids. CDR3 region: CASSQAAGQGGYEQYF. As DNA, the CDR3 is TGTGCCAGCAGCCAAGCGGCGGGACAGGGGGGATACGAGCAGTACTTC.

The V call is TRBV19, the J call TRBJ1-1; D possibly corresponds to TRBD1 (6 bases). The CDR3 loop spans 16 amino acids. The V and J ends lost 2 bases and 1 base respectively, with 14 bases between them. Germline loops: CDR1 LNHDA, CDR2 SQIVND (reference sequence). The CDR3 DNA reads TGTGCCAGTAGTATAAGGTCGGCAGGGGCGAACACTGAAGCTTTCTTT. Translation: CASSIRSAGANTEAFF.

This rearrangement joins TRBV21-1 to TRBJ1-4; the D segment call TRBD1 is taken from the table without a DNA check. TRBV21-1 is marked as a pseudogene. This CDR3 is built from 16 residues. The CDR3 DNA sequence: TGTGCCAGCAGCAAATGTCCCCAGGGGGGCAATGAAAAACTGTTTTTT. This codes for CASSKCPQGGNEKLFF.

The chain uses TRBV2 and TRBJ2-4; 9 bases align to TRBD2. V was pared by 10 bases and J by 8 bases, with 15 bases of the junction left unmatched. Germline assignment: CDR1 SNHLY and CDR2 FYNNEI. This CDR3 has 15 amino acids. CDR3 sequence reads: CATSIMSGRSDIQYF. CDR3 in DNA: TGTGCCACTTCCATCATGAGCGGGAGGAGTGACATTCAGTACTTC.

This chain uses TRBV21-1 with TRBJ1-1. TRBV21-1 is a pseudogene. The CDR3 covers 14 residues. The CDR3 protein is CASIPWEEVTEAFF. The CDR3 coding sequence is TGTGCCAGCATTCCCTGGGAGGAGGTCACTGAAGCTTTCTTT.

This chain connects TRBV28 to TRBJ2-5; TRBD2 matches at 10 bases. CDR1 and CDR2 from the germline V gene are MDHEN and SYDVKM. There are 15 residues in the CDR3. J gave up 1 base and V 8 bases, and 7 bases lay outside the gene matches. CDR3 amino acids: CASVRTSGLQETQYF. For the CDR3, the DNA is TGTGCCAGCGTTAGGACTAGCGGTCTCCAAGAGACCCAGTACTTC. Variable domain in full (rest from reference TRBV28 and TRBJ2-5): DVKVTQSSRYLVKRTGEKVFLECVQDMDHENMFWYRQDPGLGLRLIYFSYDVKMKEKGDIPEGYSVSREKKERFSLILESASTNQTSMYLCASVRTSGLQETQYFGPGTRLLVL.

This clone was counted a single time. The chain employs TRBV7-9 and TRBJ1-2; D gene unclear. Trimming cost V 5 bases and J 4 bases, with 14 bases left between them. CDR3 length equals 14 residues. The germline CDR1 and CDR2 sequences are SEHNR and FQNEAQ (reference sequence). This CDR3 is CASSLPAASYGYTF. CDR3 nucleotides: TGTGCCAGCAGCCTACCGGCAGCGAGCTATGGCTACACCTTC.

The V call is TRBV6-2 or TRBV6-3, the J call TRBJ2-7; D is unresolved. CDR3 length: 13 residues. The V and J ends lost 5 bases and 5 bases respectively, with 13 bases between them. From germline, CDR1 is MNHEY and CDR2 SVGEGT. The CDR3 coding sequence is TGTGCCAGCAGTCGGAGCACCCGAAACGAGCAGTACTTC. This translates into CASSRSTRNEQYF.

This chain uses TRBV4-2 with TRBJ1-5; D gene uncertain. V lost 0 bases, J lost 5 bases, and 11 bases lay in between. This CDR3 comprises 15 residues. The germline gives CDR1 LGHNA, CDR2 YNFKEQ. CDR3 sequence: CASSQDGRGDQPQHF. CDR3 in DNA: TGTGCCAGCAGCCAAGATGGTCGGGGAGATCAGCCCCAGCATTTT.

The chain is built from TRBV7-2 and TRBJ2-1; 8 nucleotides agree with TRBD2. V lost 1 base, J lost 5 bases, and 10 bases stayed unmatched. The CDR3 is made up of 17 amino acids. CDR1 is SGHTA, CDR2 FQGNSA, per germline. The chain's CDR3 is CASSLGARTSPNNEQFF. CDR3 coding DNA: TGTGCCAGCAGCTTAGGAGCTAGGACTAGCCCTAACAATGAGCAGTTCTTC.

The table lists this clone with a few counts. J is TRBJ1-5 and V is TRBV6-1, with D uncertain. CDR3 length: 15 residues. The germline V gene has CDR1 MNHNS and CDR2 SASEGT. V lost 2 bases to trimming and J lost 1 base, with 9 bases between them. The CDR3 loop is CASSEPGRSNQPQHF. As DNA, the CDR3 is TGTGCCAGCAGTGAACCTGGCCGCAGCAATCAGCCCCAGCATTTT.

This chain links TRBV9 with TRBJ2-2; D remains unclear. V was pared by 2 bases and J by 1 base, with 6 bases between. The CDR3 totals 14 residues. The V gene's germline CDR1 is SGDLS and CDR2 YYNGEE. The CDR3 nucleotides read TGTGCCAGCAGCGTGCAGGTGAACACCGGGGAGCTGTTTTTT. Translation gives CASSVQVNTGELFF.

This clone was recorded only once. The chain employs TRBV18 and TRBJ1-3; D gene ambiguous. V dropped 1 base and J dropped 0 bases, with 13 bases sitting between them. The CDR3 is 17 residues long. Germline V gene data show CDR1 as KGHSH and CDR2 as LQKENI. The CDR3 coding sequence is TGTGCCAGCTCACCACGCTTAGGAGCGGCCTCTGGAAACACCATATATTTT. Its translation: CASSPRLGAASGNTIYF.

The V call is TRBV5-6, the J call TRBJ2-3; 9 nucleotides align to TRBD2. CDR1 SGHDT and CDR2 YYEEEE come from the germline V gene. CDR3 length equals 15 residues. Trimming cost V 2 bases and J 4 bases; bases outside gene matches: 5. The CDR3 loop reads CASSFRTSVPDTQYF. In DNA, the CDR3 is TGTGCCAGCAGCTTCCGGACTAGCGTCCCAGATACGCAGTATTTT.

V usage is TRBV7-2 and J usage is TRBJ1-5, with D possibly being TRBD1 (5 bases). V was cut by 5 bases and J by 6 bases, with 17 bases left in between. CDR1 and CDR2 (germline): SGHTA, FQGNSA. The CDR3 sequence is 15 residues long. The CDR3 region is CASSPSAGFGQPQHF. In DNA, the CDR3 is TGTGCCAGCAGCCCTAGCGCAGGGTTCGGTCAGCCCCAGCATTTT.

A single count supports this clone. The CDR3, as DNA: TGTGCCAGCAGTTTGGGGACAGGGGAAACTGAAGCTTTCTTT. Amino acid sequence: CASSLGTGETEAFF. The rearrangement uses TRBV28 and TRBJ1-1, with 10 bases aligning to TRBD1. The CDR3 runs 14 residues. Germline CDR1 reads MDHEN; CDR2 reads SYDVKM. Trimming took 3 bases from V and 5 from J; bases not matched to a gene: 3.

The chain uses TRBV23-1 and TRBJ2-3, with D tentatively TRBD1 (6 bases). TRBV23-1 is noted as an ORF with a role that remains uncertain. The CDR3 contains 18 residues. The germline V and J ends were trimmed by 0 bases and 2 bases, with 18 bases remaining between them. Here the CDR3 DNA reads TGCGCCAGCAGTCAATCGAGTTCTGGAGACAGGCACACAGATACGCAGTATTTT. Its translation is CASSQSSSGDRHTDTQYF.

The rearrangement joins TRBV9 to TRBJ2-2; D not certain. V was clipped by 0 bases and J by 0 bases, with 9 bases between them. The germline V gene encodes CDR1 SGDLS and CDR2 YYNGEE. The CDR3 loop spans 16 amino acids. CDR3 amino acids: CASSVGGLANTGELFF. The CDR3 DNA reads TGTGCCAGCAGCGTAGGTGGGCTGGCGAACACCGGGGAGCTGTTTTTT.

This clone was seen a single time. The chain combines TRBV4-1 with TRBJ1-5; a possible D gene is TRBD1 (5 bases). Trimming pared 0 bases from V and 1 base from J, leaving 7 bases between. Germline CDR1 is MGHRA and CDR2 is YSYEKL. The CDR3 has 15 residues. The CDR3 DNA sequence: TGCGCCAGCAGCCAAGATGGGGCGAGCAATCAGCCCCAGCATTTT. As protein: CASSQDGASNQPQHF.

J is TRBJ2-3 and V is TRBV5-1; D unresolved. Germline CDR1 reads SGHRS; CDR2 reads YFSETQ. This CDR3 spans 13 amino acids. Trimming left V 4 bases short and J 0 bases short, with 6 bases between. CDR3 sequence reads: CASSPTSTDTQYF. Written as DNA, the CDR3 is TGCGCCAGCAGCCCGACTAGCACAGATACGCAGTATTTT.